This T cell receptor (beta chain) was recovered during a study of glioma-infiltrating T cells. Comments on this clonotype: What it binds is not known. The conserved final phenylalanine or tryptophan is absent from the CDR3, which likely points to a read error. No DNA is shown, since the ends of the CDR3 on it are uncertain; the CDR3 is the one TCRdb lists.

TCR alpha and beta CDR3 regions were amplified from RNA using iRepertoire nested multiplex PCR. TCRdb used MiXCR to reprocess the multiplex PCR reads, holding one entry per CDR3 protein. The table lists 170,000 or so distinct CDR3 sequences, around 40% of them singletons. Overall study findings and caveats: Above-expected tissue-blood divergence occurred in all gliomas, most in low-grade ones.

The material sequenced was glioma tissue, nonneoplastic brain tissue, or PBMCs (not recorded which). This TCR came from a human donor with low-grade glioma or glioblastoma, undergoing nonglioma brain surgery, or in good health (not recorded which).

Here the CDR3 reads CASSLVTSGQETEYL. The chain combines TRBV7-6 with TRBJ2-5; the table's D call of TRBD2 was not tested on the DNA. Germline assignment: CDR1 SGHVS and CDR2 FNYEAQ. The CDR3 comprises 15 residues, both ends counted.